The TCR beta chain described here comes from a study of blood T cell repertoires in COVID-19. CDR1 and CDR2 from the germline V gene are WSHSY and SAAADI. This CDR3 is 12 amino acids long. Germline trimming cut 0 bases from V and 15 bases from J; bases unmatched to any gene: 2. The protocol was immunoSEQ multiplex PCR, while the TCRdb copy is restricted to in-frame clones and leaves out a portion. The sample yields about 210,000 clones, approximately 90% seen once. Sequencing input: peripheral blood. The chain joins TRBV10-2 to TRBJ2-1; 10 positions match TRBD1. This clonotype was sampled from a man aged 40-55 years with acute or convalescent COVID-19. CDR3 coding DNA: TGCGCCAGCAGTGAGTCGTGGACAGGGGGGTTCTTC. It yields the protein CASSESWTGGFF.